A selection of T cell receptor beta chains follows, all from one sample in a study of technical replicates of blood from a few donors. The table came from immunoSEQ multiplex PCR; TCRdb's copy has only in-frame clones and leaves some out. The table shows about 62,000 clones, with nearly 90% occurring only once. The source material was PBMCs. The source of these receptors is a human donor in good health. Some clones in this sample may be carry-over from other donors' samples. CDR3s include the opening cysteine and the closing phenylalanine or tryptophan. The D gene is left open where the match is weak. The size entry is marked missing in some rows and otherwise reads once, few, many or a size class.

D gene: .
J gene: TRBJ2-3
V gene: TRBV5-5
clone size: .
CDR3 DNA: TGTGCCAGCAGCTTGGGTTGGACAGAAAGCACAGATACGCAGTATTTT
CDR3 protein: CASSLGWTESTDTQYF

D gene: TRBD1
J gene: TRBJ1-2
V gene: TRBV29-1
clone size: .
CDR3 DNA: TGCAGCGTGACTGGACAGGGGTGGTATGGCTACACCTTC
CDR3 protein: CSVTGQGWYGYTF

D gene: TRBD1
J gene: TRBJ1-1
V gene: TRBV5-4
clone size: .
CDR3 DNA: TGTGCCAGCACCGGACAGGGGTCTGAAGCTTTCTTT
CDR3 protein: CASTGQGSEAFF

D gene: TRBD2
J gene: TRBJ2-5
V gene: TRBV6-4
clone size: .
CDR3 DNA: TGTGCCAGCAGTGGGCTAGCGGGAGGTCAAGAGACCCAGTACTTC
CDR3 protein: CASSGLAGGQETQYF

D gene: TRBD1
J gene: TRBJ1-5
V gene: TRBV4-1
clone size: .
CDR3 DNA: TGCGCCAGCAGCCATTCTCCGGGACAGCTCAATCAGCCCCAGCATTTT
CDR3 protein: CASSHSPGQLNQPQHF

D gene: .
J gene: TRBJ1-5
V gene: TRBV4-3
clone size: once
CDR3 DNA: TGCGCCAGCAGCCAAAACTTCTATAGCAATCAGCCCCAGCATTTT
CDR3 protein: CASSQNFYSNQPQHF

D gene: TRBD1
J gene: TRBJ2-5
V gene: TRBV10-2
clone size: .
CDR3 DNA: TGCGCCAGCAGGACAGGGCTGGAGACCCAGTACTTC
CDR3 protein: CASRTGLETQYF

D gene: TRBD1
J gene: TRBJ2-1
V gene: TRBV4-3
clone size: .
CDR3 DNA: TGCGCCAGCAGCCAAGATCCGGGACAGGGCAATGAGCAGTTCTTC
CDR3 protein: CASSQDPGQGNEQFF

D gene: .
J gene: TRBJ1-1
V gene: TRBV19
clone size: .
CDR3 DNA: TGTGCCAGTAGTATCGGCAGGGGCAAAACTGAAGCTTTCTTT
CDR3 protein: CASSIGRGKTEAFF

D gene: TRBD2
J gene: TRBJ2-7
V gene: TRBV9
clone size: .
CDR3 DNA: TGTGCCAGCAGCGTAGGGCTAGCGGGGGTCGAGCAGTACTTC
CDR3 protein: CASSVGLAGVEQYF

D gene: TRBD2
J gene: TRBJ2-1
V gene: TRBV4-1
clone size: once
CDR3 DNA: TGCGCCAGCAGCCAAGATTGGAGCGGGGTCTACAATGAGCAGTTCTTC
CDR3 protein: CASSQDWSGVYNEQFF

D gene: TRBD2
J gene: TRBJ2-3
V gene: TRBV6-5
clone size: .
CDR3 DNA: TGTGCCAGCAGGACACCGGGACTAGCGGGGGCTACGCAGTATTTT
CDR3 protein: CASRTPGLAGATQYF

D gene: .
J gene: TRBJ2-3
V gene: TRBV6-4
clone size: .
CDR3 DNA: TGTGCCAGCAGTGCTAGCGAGAGCACAGATACGCAGTATTTT
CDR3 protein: CASSASESTDTQYF

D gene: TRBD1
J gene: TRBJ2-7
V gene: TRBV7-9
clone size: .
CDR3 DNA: TGTGCCAGCAGCTTAGGGGCAGGGGGCTACGAGCAGTACTTC
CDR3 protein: CASSLGAGGYEQYF

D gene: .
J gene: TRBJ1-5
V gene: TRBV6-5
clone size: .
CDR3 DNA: TGTGCCAGTGTGGGCCGGAATCAGCCCCAGCATTTT
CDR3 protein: CASVGRNQPQHF

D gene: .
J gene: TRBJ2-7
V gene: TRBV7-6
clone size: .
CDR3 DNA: TGTGCCAGCAGCCCCGACGGGAGAGAGCAGTACTTC
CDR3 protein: CASSPDGREQYF

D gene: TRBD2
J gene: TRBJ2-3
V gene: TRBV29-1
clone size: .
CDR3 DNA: TGCAGCGTTACAGAACTAGCGGCCTATAGCACAGATACGCAGTATTTT
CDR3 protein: CSVTELAAYSTDTQYF

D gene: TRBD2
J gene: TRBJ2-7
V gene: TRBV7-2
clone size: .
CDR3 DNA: TGTGCCAGCAGCTTTACTAGCGGGCACTCCTACGAGCAGTACTTC
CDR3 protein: CASSFTSGHSYEQYF

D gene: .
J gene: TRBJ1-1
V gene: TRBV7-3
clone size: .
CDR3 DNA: TGTGCCAGCAGCTTAACCTCGGGGGAGAACACTGAAGCTTTCTTT
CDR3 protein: CASSLTSGENTEAFF

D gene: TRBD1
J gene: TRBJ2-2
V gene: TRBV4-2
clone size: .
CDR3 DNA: TGTGCCAGCAGCCAAGAGACAGGGGGGCGGTCGGCCGGGGAGCTGTTTTTT
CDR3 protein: CASSQETGGRSAGELFF

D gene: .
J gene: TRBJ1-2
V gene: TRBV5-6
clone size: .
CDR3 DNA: TGTGCCAGCAGCTTGGGGGGCGGCTACACCTTC
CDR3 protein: CASSLGGGYTF

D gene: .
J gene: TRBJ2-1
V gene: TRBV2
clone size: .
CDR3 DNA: TGTGCCAGCAGTGACCCGACCAGGGCCTCCTACAATGAGCAGTTCTTC
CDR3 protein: CASSDPTRASYNEQFF

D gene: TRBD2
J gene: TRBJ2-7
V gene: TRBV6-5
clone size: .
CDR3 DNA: TGTGCCAGCAGGGCTAGCGGGAATGACGAGCAGTACTTC
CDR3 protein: CASRASGNDEQYF

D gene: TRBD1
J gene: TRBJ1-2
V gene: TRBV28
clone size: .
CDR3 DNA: TGTGCCAGCAGTTCCCATGGGACAGGCTTCTATGGCTACACCTTC
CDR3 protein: CASSSHGTGFYGYTF

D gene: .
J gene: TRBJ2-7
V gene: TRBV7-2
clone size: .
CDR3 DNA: TGTGCCAGCAGCCTTTTGCACGGAGCTTACGAGCAGTACTTC
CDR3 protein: CASSLLHGAYEQYF

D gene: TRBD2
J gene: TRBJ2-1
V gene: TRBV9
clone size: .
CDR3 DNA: TGTGCCAGCAGCGTAGATGGGGGACTAGTCGCCTACAATGAGCAGTTCTTC
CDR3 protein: CASSVDGGLVAYNEQFF

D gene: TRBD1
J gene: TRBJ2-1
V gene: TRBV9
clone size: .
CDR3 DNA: TGTGCCAGCAGCCCGCGGGACAGGGGGTGGGAGCAGTTCTTC
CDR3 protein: CASSPRDRGWEQFF

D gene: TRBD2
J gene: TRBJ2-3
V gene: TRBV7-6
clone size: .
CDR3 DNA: TGTGCCAGCAGTAAGACTAGCCCAGATACGCAGTATTTT
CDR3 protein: CASSKTSPDTQYF

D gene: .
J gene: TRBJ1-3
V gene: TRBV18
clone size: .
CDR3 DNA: TGTGCCAGCTCCCGGGATGGAAACACCATATATTTT
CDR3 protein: CASSRDGNTIYF

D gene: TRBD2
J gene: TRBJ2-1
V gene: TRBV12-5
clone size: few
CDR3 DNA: TGTGCTAGACCTCGACTAGCGGAGCACAATGAGCAGTTCTTC
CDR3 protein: CARPRLAEHNEQFF

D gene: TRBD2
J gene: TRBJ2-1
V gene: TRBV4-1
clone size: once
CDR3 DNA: TGCGCCAGCAGCCAAGATTGGCTAGCGGGGGATTACAATGAGCAGTTCTTC
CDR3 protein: CASSQDWLAGDYNEQFF

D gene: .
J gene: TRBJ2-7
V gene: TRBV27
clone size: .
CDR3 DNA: TGTGCCAGCAGTTTCACGGCAGGGCCTCTAGGCAAGCAGTACTTC
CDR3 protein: CASSFTAGPLGKQYF

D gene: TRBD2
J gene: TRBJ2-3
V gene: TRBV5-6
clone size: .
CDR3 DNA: TGTGCCAGCAGCTTCCTTAGCGGGGGGCCCACGCAGTATTTT
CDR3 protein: CASSFLSGGPTQYF

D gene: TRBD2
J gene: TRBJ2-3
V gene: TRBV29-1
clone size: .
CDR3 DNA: TGCAGCGCCGGAGCTAGCGGGCCTCCGGGAGATACGCAGTATTTT
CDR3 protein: CSAGASGPPGDTQYF

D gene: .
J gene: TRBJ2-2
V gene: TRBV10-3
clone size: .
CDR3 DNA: TGTGCTCATGGGCGGGATAGTTCGGCCGGGGAGCTGTTTTTT
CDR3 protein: CAHGRDSSAGELFF

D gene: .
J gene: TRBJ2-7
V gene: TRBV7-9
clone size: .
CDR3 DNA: TGTGCCAGCAGCTTATTTGGCCTAGTCGGATTGATGATGGACGAGCAGTACTTC
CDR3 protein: CASSLFGLVGLMMDEQYF

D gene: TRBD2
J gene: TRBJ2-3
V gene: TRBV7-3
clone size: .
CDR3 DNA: TGTGCCAGCAGCTGGGGACTAGCGGGAGTGGATACGCAGTATTTT
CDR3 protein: CASSWGLAGVDTQYF

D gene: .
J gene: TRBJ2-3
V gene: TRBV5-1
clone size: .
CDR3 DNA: TGCGCCAGCAACCGACGGGGGTCCGATGGAGGGTATACGCAGTATTTT
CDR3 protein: CASNRRGSDGGYTQYF

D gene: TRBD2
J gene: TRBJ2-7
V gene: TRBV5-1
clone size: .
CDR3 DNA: TGCGCCAGCAGCCTGTCCCCCGGGACTAGCGGCTACGAGCAGTACTTC
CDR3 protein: CASSLSPGTSGYEQYF

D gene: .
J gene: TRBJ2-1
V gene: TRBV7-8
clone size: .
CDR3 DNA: TGTGCCAGCCGCTCTGGGGCTTACAATGAGCAGTTCTTC
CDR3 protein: CASRSGAYNEQFF

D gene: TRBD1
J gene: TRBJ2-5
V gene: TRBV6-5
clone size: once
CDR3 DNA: TGTGCCAGCAGAGAACAGGGGGAAGAGACCCAGTACTTC
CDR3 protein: CASREQGEETQYF